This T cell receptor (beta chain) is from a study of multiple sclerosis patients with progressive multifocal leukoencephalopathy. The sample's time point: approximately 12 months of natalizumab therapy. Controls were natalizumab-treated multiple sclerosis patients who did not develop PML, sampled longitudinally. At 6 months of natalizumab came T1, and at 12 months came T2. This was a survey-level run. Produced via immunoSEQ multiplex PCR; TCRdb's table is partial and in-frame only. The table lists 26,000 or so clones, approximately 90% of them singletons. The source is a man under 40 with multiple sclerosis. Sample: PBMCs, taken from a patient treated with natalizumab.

The CDR3 region has the DNA TGTGCCAGCAGCCGCTCAGGGAGAGAAACTTTCTTT. Translation: CASSRSGRETFF. The V and J genes are TRBV6-5 and TRBJ1-1; D possibly corresponds to TRBD1 (5 bases). The CDR3 consists of 12 residues. Germline V CDR1 and CDR2: MNHEY, SVGAGI. V lost 6 bases, J lost 12 bases, and 17 bases lay in between.